This T cell receptor beta chain was captured in a study of blood T cell repertoires in COVID-19. This clone was counted a single time. The table came from immunoSEQ multiplex PCR; TCRdb's copy has only in-frame clones and leaves some out. The sample contains about 40,000 clones, 70% to 90% of which appear only once. This sequence originates from a human donor in a cohort sampled during active COVID-19. Material: peripheral blood.

CDR3 bases: TGCGCCAGCAGCTTGTCCCCAGGACAGGGGATTAACTATGGCTACACCTTC. This gives the protein CASSLSPGQGINYGYTF. The genes are TRBV5-1 and TRBJ1-2; TRBD1 aligns across 9 bases. V shed 1 base, J shed 1 base, and the junction held 8 bases outside the gene matches. This CDR3 is built from 17 residues. Germline CDR1 and CDR2: SGHRS and YFSETQ.